This T cell receptor (beta chain) was recovered during a study of blood T cell repertoires in COVID-19. Assay: immunoSEQ multiplex PCR; the TCRdb copy retains only in-frame clones and omits some. The sample lists about 210,000 clones, about 81% occurring once. Germline V gives CDR1 WSHSY, CDR2 SAAADI. This CDR3 has 14 residues. The ends lost 7 bases at V and 3 bases at J; junction bases unmatched: 2. This sequence was found in a woman in her sixties or seventies with COVID-19, enrolled during active disease. The chain combines TRBV10-2 with TRBJ2-2; 10 bases are a match to TRBD2. The sequencing sample was made of peripheral blood. The CDR3 loop reads CASIGLADTGELFF. The CDR3 nucleotides are TGCGCCAGCATCGGACTAGCGGACACCGGGGAGCTGTTTTTT.